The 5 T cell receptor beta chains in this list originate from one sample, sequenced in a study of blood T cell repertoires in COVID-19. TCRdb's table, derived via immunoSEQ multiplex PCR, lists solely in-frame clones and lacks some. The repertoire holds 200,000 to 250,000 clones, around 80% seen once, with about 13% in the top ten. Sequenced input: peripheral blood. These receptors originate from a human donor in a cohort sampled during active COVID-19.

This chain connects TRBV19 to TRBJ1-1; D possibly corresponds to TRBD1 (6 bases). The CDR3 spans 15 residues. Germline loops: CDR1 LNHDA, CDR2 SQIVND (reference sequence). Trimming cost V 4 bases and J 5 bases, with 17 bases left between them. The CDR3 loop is CASSTRQALGTEAFF. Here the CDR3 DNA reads TGTGCCAGTAGTACCCGACAGGCATTGGGGACTGAAGCTTTCTTT.

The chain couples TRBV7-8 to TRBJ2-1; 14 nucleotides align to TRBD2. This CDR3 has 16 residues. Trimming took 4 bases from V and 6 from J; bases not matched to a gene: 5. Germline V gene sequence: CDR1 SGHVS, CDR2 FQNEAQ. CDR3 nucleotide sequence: TGTGCCAGCAGCTCGACGGGACTAGCGGGAGCCAATGAGCAGTTCTTC. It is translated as CASSSTGLAGANEQFF.

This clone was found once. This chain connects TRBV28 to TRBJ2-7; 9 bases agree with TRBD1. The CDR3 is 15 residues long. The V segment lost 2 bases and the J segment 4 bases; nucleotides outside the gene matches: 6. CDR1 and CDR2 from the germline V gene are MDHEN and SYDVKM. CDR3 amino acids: CASSLGPGQGYEQYF. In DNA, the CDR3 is TGTGCCAGCAGTTTAGGGCCGGGACAGGGTTACGAGCAGTACTTC. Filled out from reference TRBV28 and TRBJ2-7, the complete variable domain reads DVKVTQSSRYLVKRTGEKVFLECVQDMDHENMFWYRQDPGLGLRLIYFSYDVKMKEKGDIPEGYSVSREKKERFSLILESASTNQTSMYLCASSLGPGQGYEQYFGPGTRLTVT.

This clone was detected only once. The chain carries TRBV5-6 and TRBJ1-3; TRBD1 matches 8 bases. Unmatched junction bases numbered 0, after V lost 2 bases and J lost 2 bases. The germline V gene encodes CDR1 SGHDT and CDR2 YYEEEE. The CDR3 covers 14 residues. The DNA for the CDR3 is TGTGCCAGCAGCTTCAGGGGGCCTGGAAACACCATATATTTT. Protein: CASSFRGPGNTIYF.

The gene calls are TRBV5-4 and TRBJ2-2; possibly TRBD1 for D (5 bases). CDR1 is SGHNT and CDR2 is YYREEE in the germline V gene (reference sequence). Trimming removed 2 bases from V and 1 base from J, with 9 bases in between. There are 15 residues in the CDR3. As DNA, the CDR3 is TGTGCCAGCAGCTTCAGGGTCCAGAACACCGGGGAGCTGTTTTTT. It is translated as CASSFRVQNTGELFF.